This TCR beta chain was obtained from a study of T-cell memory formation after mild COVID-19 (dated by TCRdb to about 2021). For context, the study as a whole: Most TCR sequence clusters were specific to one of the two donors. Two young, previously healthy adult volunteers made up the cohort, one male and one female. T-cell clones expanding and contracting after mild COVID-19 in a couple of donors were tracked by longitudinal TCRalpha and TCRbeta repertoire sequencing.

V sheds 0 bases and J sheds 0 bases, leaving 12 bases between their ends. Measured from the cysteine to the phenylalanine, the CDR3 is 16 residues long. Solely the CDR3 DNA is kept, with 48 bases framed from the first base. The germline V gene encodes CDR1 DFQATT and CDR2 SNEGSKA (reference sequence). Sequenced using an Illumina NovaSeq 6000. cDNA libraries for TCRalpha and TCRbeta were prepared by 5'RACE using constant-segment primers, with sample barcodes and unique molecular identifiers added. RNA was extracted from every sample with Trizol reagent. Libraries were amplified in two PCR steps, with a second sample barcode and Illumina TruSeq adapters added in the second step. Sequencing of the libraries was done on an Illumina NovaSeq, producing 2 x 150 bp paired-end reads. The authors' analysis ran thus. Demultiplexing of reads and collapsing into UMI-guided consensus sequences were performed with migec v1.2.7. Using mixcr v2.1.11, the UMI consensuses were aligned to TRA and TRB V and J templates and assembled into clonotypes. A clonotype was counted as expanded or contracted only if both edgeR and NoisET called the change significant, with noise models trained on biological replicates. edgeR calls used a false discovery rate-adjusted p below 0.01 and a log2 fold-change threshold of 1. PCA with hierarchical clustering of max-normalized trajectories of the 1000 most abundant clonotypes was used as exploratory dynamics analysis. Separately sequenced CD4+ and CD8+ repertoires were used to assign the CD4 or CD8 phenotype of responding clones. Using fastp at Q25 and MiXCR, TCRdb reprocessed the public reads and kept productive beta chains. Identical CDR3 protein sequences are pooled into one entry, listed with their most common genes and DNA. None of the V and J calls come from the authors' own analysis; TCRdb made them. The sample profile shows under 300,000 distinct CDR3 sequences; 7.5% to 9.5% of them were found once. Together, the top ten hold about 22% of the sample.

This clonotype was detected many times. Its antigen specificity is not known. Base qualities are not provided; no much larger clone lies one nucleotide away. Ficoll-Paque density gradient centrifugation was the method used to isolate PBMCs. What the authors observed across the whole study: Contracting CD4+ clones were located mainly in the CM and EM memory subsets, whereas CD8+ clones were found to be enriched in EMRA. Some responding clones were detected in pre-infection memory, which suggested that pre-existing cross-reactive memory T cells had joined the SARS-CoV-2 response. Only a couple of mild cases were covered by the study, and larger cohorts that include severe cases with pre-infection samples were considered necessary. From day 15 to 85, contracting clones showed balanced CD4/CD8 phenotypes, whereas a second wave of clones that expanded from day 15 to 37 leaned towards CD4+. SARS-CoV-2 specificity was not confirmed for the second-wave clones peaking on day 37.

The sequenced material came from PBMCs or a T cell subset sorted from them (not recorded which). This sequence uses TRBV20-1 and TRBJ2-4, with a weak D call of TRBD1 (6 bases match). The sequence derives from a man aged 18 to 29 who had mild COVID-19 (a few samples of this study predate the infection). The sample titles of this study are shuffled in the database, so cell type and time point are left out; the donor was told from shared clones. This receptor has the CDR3 CSARDLGALAKNIQYF. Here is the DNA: TGCAGTGCTAGAGATTTGGGGGCCCTAGCCAAAAACATTCAGTACTTC.